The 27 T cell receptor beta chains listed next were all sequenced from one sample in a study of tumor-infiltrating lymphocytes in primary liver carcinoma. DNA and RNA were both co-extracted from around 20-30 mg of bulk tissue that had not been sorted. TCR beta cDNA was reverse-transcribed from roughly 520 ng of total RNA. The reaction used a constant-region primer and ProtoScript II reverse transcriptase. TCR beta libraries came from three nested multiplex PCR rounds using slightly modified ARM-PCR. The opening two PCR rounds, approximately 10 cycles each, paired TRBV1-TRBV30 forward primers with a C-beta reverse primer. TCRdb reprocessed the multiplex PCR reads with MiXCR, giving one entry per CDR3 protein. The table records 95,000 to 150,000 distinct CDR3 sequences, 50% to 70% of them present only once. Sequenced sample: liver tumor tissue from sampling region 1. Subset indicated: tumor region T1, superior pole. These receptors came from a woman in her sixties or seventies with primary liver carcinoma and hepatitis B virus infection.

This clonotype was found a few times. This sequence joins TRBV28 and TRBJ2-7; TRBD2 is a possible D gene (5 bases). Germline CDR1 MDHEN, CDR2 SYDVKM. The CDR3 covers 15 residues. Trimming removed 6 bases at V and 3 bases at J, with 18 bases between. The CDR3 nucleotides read TGTGCCAGCAGCACAGACCCCGGTCGGGGCTACGAGCAGTACTTC. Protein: CASSTDPGRGYEQYF. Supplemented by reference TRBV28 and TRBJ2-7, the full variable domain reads DVKVTQSSRYLVKRTGEKVFLECVQDMDHENMFWYRQDPGLGLRLIYFSYDVKMKEKGDIPEGYSVSREKKERFSLILESASTNQTSMYLCASSTDPGRGYEQYFGPGTRLTVT.

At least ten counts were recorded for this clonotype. The CDR3 DNA reads TGTGCCAGCAGTTCCCGGGACTCCATTTCCCGGGAGCAGTACTTC. Translating it yields CASSSRDSISREQYF. This chain joins TRBV6-6 and TRBJ2-7; tentative D call: TRBD2 (6 bases). V lost 4 bases and J 7 bases, leaving 20 bases between the germline ends. In germline, CDR1 is MNHNY, CDR2 SVGAGI (reference sequence). This CDR3 is built from 15 residues.

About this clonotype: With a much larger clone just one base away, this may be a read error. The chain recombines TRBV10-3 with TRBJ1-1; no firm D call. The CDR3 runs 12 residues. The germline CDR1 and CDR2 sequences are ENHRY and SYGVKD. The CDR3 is CAIMGFGTEALF. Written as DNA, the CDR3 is TGTGCCATCATGGGGTTCGGCACTGAAGCTCTCTTT.

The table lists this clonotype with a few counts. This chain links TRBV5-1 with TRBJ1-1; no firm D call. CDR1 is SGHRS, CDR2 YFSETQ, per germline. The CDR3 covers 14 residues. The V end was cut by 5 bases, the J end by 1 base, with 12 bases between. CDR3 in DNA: TGCGCCAGCAGATCCCTAGGGTGGAACACTGAAGCTTTCTTT. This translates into CASRSLGWNTEAFF. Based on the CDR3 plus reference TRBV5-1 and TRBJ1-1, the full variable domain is KAGVTQTPRYLIKTRGQQVTLSCSPISGHRSVSWYQQTPGQGLQFLFEYFSETQRNKGNFPGRFSGRQFSNSRSEMNVSTLELGDSALYLCASRSLGWNTEAFFGQGTRLTVV.

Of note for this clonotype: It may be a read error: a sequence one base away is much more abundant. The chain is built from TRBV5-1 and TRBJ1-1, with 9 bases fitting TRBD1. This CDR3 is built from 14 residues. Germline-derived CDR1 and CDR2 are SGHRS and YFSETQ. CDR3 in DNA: TGCACCAGCAGCTGGGGACAGGGTAACACTGAAGCTTTCTTT. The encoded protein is CTSSWGQGNTEAFF.

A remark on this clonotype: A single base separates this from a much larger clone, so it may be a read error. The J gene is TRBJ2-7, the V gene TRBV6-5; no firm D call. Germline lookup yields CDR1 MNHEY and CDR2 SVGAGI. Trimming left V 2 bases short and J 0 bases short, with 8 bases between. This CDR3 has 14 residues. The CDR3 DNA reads TGTGCCAGCAGTTACATCAGGAGCTCCTACGAGCAGTACTTC. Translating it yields CASSYIRSSYEQYF.

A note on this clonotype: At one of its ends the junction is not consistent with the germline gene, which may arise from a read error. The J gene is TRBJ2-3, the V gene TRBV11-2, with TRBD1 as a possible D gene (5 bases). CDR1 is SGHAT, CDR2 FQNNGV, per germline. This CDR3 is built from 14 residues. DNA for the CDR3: TGTGCCAGCAGCCAGGGATTAAGCACAGGTACGCAGTATTTC. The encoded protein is CASSQGLSTGTQYF.

The DNA of the CDR3 is TGTGCCAGCCGGAGGAACTCTGTGGTCAACGTCCTGACTTTC. Translated, it gives CASRRNSVVNVLTF. The chain links TRBV11-2 to TRBJ2-6; TRBD2 might be the D (5 bases). This CDR3 is 14 amino acids long. The V gene lost 8 bases and the J gene lost 9 bases, with 17 bases spanning the gap. Germline loops: CDR1 SGHAT, CDR2 FQNNGV.

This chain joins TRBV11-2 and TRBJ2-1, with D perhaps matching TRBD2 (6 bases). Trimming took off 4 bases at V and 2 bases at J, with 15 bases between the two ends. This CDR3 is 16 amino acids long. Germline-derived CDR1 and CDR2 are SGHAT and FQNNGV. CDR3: CASSWGVEGTYNEQFF. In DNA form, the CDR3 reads TGTGCCAGCAGCTGGGGGGTGGAAGGGACCTACAATGAGCAGTTCTTC.

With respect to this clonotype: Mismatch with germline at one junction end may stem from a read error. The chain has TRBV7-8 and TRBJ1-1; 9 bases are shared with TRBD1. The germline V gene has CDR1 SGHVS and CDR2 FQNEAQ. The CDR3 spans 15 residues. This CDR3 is CAGSFRDRANTEAFF. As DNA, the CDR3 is TGTGCCGGCAGCTTCCGGGACAGGGCGAACACTGAAGCTTTCTTT.

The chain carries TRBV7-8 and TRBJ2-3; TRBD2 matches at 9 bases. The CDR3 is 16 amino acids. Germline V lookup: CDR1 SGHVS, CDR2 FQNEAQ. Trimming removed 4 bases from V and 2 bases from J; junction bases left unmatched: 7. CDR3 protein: CASSSLAGTNTDTQYF. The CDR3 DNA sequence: TGTGCCAGCAGCTCCCTAGCGGGAACGAACACAGATACGCAGTATTTT.

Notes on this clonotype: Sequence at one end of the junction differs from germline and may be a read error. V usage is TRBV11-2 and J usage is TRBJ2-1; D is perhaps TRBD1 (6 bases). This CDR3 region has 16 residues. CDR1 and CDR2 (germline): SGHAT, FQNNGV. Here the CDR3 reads CASSLYPGATRNEQFF. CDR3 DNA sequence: TGTGCCAGCAGCCTATATCCAGGGGCTACGCGTAATGAGCAATTCTTC.

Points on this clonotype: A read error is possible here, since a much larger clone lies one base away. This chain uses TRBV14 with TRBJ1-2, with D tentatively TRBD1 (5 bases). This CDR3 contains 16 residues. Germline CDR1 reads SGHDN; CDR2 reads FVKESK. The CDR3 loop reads CVSSQEFGGWSAGYTF. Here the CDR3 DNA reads TGTGTCAGCAGCCAAGAGTTCGGGGGATGGAGTGCTGGCTACACCTTC.

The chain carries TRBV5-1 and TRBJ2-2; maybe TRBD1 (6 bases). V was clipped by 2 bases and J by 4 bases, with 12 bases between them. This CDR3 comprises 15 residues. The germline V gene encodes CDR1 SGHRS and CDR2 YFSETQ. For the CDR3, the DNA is TGCGCCAGCAGCTTACAGGGTACGGGCACCGGGGAGCTGTTTTTT. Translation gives CASSLQGTGTGELFF.

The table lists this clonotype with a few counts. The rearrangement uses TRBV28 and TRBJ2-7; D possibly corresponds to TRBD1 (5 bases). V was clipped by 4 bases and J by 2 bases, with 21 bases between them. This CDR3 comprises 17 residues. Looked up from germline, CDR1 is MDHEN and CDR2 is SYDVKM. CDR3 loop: CASSSRQIQLKPYEQYF. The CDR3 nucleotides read TGTGCCAGCAGTTCAAGACAGATTCAGCTTAAACCCTACGAGCAGTACTTC. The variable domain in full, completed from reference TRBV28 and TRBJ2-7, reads DVKVTQSSRYLVKRTGEKVFLECVQDMDHENMFWYRQDPGLGLRLIYFSYDVKMKEKGDIPEGYSVSREKKERFSLILESASTNQTSMYLCASSSRQIQLKPYEQYFGPGTRLTVT.

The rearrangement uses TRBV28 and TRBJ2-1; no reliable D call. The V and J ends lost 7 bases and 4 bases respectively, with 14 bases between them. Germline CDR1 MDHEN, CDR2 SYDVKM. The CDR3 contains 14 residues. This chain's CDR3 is CASIPGILYNEQFF. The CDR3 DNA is TGTGCCAGCATCCCGGGCATCCTGTACAATGAGCAGTTCTTC.

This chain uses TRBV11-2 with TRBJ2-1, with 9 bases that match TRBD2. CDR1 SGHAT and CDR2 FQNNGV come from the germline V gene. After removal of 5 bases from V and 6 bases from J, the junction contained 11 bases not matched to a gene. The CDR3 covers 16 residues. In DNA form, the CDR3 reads TGTGCCAGCAGCCACGGGATTGGCGGGAGGGGCAATGAGCAGTTCTTC. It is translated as CASSHGIGGRGNEQFF.

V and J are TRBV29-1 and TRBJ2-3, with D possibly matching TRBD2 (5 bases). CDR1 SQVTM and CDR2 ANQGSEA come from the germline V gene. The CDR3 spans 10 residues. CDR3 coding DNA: TGCAGATGTAGAGGGGATACGCAGTATTTT. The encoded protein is CRCRGDTQYF.

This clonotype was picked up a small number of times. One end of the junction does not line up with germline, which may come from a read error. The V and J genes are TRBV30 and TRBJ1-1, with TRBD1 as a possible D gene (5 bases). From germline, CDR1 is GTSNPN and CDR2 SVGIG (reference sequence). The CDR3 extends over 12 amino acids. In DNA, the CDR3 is TGTGCCCGGAGTGGGGGGAACACTGAAGCTTTCTTT. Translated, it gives CARSGGNTEAFF. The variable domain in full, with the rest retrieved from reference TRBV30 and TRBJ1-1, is SQTIHQWPATLVQPVGSPLSLECTVEGTSNPNLYWYRQAAGRGLQLLFYSVGIGQISSEVPQNLSASRPQDRQFILSSKKLLLSDSGFYLCARSGGNTEAFFGQGTRLTVV.

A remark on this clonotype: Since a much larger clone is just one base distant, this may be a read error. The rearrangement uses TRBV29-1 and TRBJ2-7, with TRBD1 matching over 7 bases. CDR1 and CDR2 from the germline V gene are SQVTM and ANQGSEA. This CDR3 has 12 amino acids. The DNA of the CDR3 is TGCAGCGTCACGGGACAGACCTACGACCAGTACTTC. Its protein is CSVTGQTYDQYF.

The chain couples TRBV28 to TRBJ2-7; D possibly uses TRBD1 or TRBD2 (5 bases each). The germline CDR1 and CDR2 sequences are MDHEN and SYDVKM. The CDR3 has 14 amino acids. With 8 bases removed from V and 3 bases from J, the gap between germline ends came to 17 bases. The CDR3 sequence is CASALPGAFYEQYF. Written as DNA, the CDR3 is TGTGCCAGCGCACTTCCCGGGGCTTTCTACGAGCAGTACTTC. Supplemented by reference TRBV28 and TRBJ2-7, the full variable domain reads DVKVTQSSRYLVKRTGEKVFLECVQDMDHENMFWYRQDPGLGLRLIYFSYDVKMKEKGDIPEGYSVSREKKERFSLILESASTNQTSMYLCASALPGAFYEQYFGPGTRLTVT.

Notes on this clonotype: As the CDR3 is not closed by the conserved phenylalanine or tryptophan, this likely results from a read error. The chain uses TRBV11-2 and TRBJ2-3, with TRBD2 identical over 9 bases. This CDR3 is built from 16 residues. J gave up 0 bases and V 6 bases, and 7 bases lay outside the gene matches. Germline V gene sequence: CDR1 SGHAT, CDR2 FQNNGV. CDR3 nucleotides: TGTGCCAGCAGGCCCGTAGCGGGAGTGAGCACAGATACGCAGTATTCT. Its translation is CASRPVAGVSTDTQYS.

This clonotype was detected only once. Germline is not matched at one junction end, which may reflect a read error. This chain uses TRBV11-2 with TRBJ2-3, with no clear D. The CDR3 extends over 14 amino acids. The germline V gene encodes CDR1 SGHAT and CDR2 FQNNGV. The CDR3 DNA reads TGTGCCAGCTGCTACAACCTTGTCACAGATACGCACTATTTT. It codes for CASCYNLVTDTHYF.

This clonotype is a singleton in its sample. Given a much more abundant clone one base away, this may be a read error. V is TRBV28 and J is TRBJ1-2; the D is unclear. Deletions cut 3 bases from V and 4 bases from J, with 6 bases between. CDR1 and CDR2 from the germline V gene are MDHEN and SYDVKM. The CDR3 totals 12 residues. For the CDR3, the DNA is TGTGCCAGCAGTTTTTTGAGCTATGGCTACACCTTC. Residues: CASSFLSYGYTF.

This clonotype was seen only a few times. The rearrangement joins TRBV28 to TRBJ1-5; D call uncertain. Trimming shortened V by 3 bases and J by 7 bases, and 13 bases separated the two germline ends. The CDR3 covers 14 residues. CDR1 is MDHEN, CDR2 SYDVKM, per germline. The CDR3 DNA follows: TGTGCCAGCAGTTTTTTGACGGGAAGGCAGCCCCAGCATTTT. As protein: CASSFLTGRQPQHF. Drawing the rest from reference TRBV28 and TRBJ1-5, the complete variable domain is DVKVTQSSRYLVKRTGEKVFLECVQDMDHENMFWYRQDPGLGLRLIYFSYDVKMKEKGDIPEGYSVSREKKERFSLILESASTNQTSMYLCASSFLTGRQPQHFGDGTRLSIL.

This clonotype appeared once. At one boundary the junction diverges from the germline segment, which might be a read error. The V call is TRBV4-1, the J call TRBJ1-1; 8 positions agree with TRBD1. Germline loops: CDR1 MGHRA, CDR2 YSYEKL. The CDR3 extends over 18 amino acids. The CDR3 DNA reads TGCGCCAGCAGCCAAGATGGGCAGGGGGCGAGGGTGGACACTGAAACTCTCTTT. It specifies CASSQDGQGARVDTETLF.

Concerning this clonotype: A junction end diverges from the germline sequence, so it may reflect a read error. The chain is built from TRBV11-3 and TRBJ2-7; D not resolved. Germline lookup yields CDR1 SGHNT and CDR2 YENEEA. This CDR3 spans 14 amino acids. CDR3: CTSSLRPNSYEQYF. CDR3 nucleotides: TGTACCAGCAGCCTCCGACCGAACTCCTACGAGCAGTACTTC.